The clone carrying this TCR beta chain has a handful of counts. Its cognate antigen is unknown. Through a sample-barcoded 5' primer and a J-beta primer mix, a second PCR was run for about 7 to 12 cycles. TCRdb ran MiXCR on the 5' RACE reads and lists one entry per CDR3 protein. The sample contains roughly 800,000 distinct CDR3 sequences, roughly 60% of which appear only once. Total RNA extracted from each sample amounted to at least 6 micrograms. This entry belongs to a study of blood T cells in healthy people across ages. Trimming shortened V by 5 bases and J by 2 bases, and 10 bases separated the two germline ends. Germline V gene lookup returns CDR1 SQVTM and CDR2 ANQGSEA. The CDR3 covers 12 residues. Study-wide results and caveats: Fewer expanded clones and more diversity marked long-lived versus aged donors.

The sequence was obtained from a man between 25 and 39 years old in good health. The sample taken for sequencing was blood. The V gene is TRBV29-1, the J gene TRBJ2-7, with a tentative D call TRBD1 (6 bases). This CDR3 reads CSVTRDTYEQYF. The DNA for the CDR3 is TGCAGCGTTACACGGGACACCTACGAGCAGTACTTC.